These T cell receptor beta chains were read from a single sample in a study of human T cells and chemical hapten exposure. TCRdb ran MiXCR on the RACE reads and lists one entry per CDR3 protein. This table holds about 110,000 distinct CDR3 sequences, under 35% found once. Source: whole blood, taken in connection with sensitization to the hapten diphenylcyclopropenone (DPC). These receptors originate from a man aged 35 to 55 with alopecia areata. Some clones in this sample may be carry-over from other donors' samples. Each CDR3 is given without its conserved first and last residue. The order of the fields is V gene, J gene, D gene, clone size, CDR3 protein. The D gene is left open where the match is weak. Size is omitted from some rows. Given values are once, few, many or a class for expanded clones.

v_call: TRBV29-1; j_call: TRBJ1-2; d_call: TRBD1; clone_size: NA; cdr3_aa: SVVGTGADGYT
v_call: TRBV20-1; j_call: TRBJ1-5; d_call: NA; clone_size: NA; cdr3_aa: SARAHIPSPNQPQH
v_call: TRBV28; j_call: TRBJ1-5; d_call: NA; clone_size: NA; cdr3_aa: ASSSTAGTGNQPQH
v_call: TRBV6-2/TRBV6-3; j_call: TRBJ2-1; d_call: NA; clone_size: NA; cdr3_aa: ASSYSYFNEQF
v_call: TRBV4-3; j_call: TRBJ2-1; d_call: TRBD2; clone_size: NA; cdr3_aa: ASSREDSGRIPNEQF
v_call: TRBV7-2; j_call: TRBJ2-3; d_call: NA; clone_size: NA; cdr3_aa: ASRGMAGSQY
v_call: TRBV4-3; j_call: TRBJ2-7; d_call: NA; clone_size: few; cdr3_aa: ASSQDNSGAYEQY
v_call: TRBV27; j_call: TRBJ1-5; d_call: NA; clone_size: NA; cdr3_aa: ASRGHQGPNQPQH
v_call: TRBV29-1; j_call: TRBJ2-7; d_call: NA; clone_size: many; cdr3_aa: SVRLDGSSYEQY
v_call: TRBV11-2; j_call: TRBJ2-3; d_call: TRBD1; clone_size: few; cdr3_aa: ASSPGDRAGADTQY
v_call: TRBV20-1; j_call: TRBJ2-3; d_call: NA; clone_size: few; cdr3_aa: SASLSDSPGDTQY
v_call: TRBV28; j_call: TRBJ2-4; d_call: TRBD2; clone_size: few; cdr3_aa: ASRTRLAETKNIQY
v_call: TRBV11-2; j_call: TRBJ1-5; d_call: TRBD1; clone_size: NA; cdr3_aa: ASSSTQGDSQPQH
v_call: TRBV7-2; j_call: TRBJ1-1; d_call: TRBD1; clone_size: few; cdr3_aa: ASSTQGNLNTEAF
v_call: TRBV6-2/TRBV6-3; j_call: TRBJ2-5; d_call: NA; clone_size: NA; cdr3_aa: ASSYEARREVSRFGETQY
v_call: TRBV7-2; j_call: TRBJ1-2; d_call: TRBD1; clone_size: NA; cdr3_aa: ASRSQTAGGNYGYT
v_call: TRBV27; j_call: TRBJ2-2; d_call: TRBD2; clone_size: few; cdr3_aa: ASGGLAGITGELF